Listed below are T cell receptor beta chains from one sample, sequenced in a study of T cells in Graves' hyperthyroidism and ophthalmopathy. TCRdb fed the multiplex PCR reads into MiXCR, producing one record per CDR3 protein. The sample includes about 640,000 distinct CDR3 sequences, about 20% seen only once; the top ten take approximately 30%. The sample taken for sequencing was blood. The receptors were gathered from a man aged 30 to 39 with Graves' ophthalmopathy. The CDR3 runs from the conserved cysteine through the conserved F or W. D genes are given only for firm matches. Clone size is shown for a subset of rows, as once, few, many or a class of expanded clone.

many	13	-	TRBV30	TRBJ1-1	CAWSREMNTEAFF	TGTGCCTGGAGTCGGGAAATGAACACTGAAGCTTTCTTT
-	19	TRBD2	TRBV29-1	TRBJ2-1	CSVETKGREREYYYNEQFF	TGCAGCGTTGAAACGAAGGGCCGGGAGCGGGAGTATTACTACAATGAGCAGTTCTTC
many	14	-	TRBV28	TRBJ1-2	CASRNDGKDYGYTF	TGTGCCAGCAGAAACGATGGAAAGGACTATGGCTACACCTTC
many	17	-	TRBV3-1	TRBJ2-4	CASSQDWRGKAKNIQYF	TGTGCCAGCAGCCAAGATTGGAGGGGAAAGGCCAAAAACATTCAGTACTTC
-	15	TRBD2	TRBV5-1	TRBJ2-5	CASSLEGAGVETQYF	TGCGCCAGCAGCTTGGAAGGGGCGGGAGTCGAGACCCAGTACTTC
-	13	-	TRBV29-1	TRBJ1-1	CSVDTGGLTEAFF	TGCAGCGTTGACACCGGGGGCCTCACTGAAGCTTTCTTT
few	14	-	TRBV28	TRBJ2-7	CASTGLLSSYEQYF	TGTGCCAGCACAGGACTACTGAGCTCCTACGAGCAGTACTTC
few	15	-	TRBV9	TRBJ2-7	CASSVDTGAYYEQYF	TGTGCCAGCAGCGTAGACACTGGCGCCTACTACGAGCAGTACTTC
many	15	TRBD2	TRBV7-2	TRBJ2-7	CASSVGLAGTYEQYF	TGTGCCAGCAGCGTGGGACTAGCGGGAACCTACGAGCAGTACTTC
-	15	TRBD2	TRBV9	TRBJ2-1	CASSVVSGSFSEQFF	TGTGCCAGCAGCGTAGTCAGCGGGAGTTTCTCTGAGCAGTTCTTC
many	15	-	TRBV28	TRBJ1-5	CASSPFTGREQPQHF	TGTGCCAGCAGCCCTTTCACTGGGCGCGAACAGCCCCAGCATTTT
-	16	TRBD1	TRBV14	TRBJ2-7	CTSSQEGGTGLIEQYF	TGTACCAGCAGCCAAGAGGGCGGGACAGGGCTCATCGAGCAGTACTTC
few	14	-	TRBV29-1	TRBJ2-1	CSGSGTRTYNEQFF	TGCAGCGGGTCCGGGACACGAACCTACAATGAGCAGTTCTTC
many	11	-	TRBV2	TRBJ2-7	CASSTEYEQYF	TGTGCCAGCAGCACCGAATACGAGCAGTACTTC
-	17	TRBD2	TRBV3-1	TRBJ2-1	CASSQEVAGAPSDEQFF	TGTGCCAGCAGCCAAGAAGTAGCGGGAGCCCCTTCAGATGAGCAGTTCTTC
many	13	-	TRBV18	TRBJ1-2	CASSPTDDYGYTF	TGTGCCAGCTCACCGACGGATGATTATGGCTACACCTTC
many	16	TRBD2	TRBV28	TRBJ2-7	CASSLLGTSGSYEQYF	TGTGCCAGCAGTTTATTAGGGACTAGCGGGAGTTACGAGCAGTACTTC
-	15	-	TRBV7-2	TRBJ2-7	CASSLIGGPWYEQYF	TGTGCCAGCAGCTTAATTGGGGGCCCTTGGTACGAGCAGTACTTC
few	15	TRBD2	TRBV12-3/TRBV12-4	TRBJ2-5	CASKEAGAGRETQYF	TGTGCCAGCAAAGAAGCGGGAGCGGGTAGAGAGACCCAGTACTTC
few	14	-	TRBV7-8	TRBJ2-1	CASSRIGGDNEQFF	TGTGCCAGCAGCAGAATAGGAGGGGACAATGAGCAGTTCTTC